A selection of T cell receptor beta chains follows, all from one sample in a study of blood T cell dynamics during melanoma immunotherapy. Clones were sequenced by immunoSEQ multiplex PCR, and TCRdb holds only the in-frame ones, with some missing. The sample holds tens of thousands of clones, around nine tenths seen once. Sequencing was performed on blood, taken from a patient treated with checkpoint blockade. These receptors came from a human donor with melanoma. CDR3s include the opening cysteine and the closing phenylalanine or tryptophan. The order of the fields is V gene, J gene, CDR3 protein.

>TRBV29-1|TRBJ1-1
CSVRATNTEAFF
>TRBV6-6|TRBJ2-3
CASSYSEGLTDTQYF
>TRBV5-4|TRBJ2-1
CASSSSGGSYNEQFF
>TRBV2|TRBJ2-7
CASSLQGLSYEQYF
>TRBV6-1|TRBJ2-7
CASSAEQVFYEQYF
>TRBV27|TRBJ2-5
CASSLSVQPNQETQYF
>TRBV18|TRBJ2-6
CASSPGTGGAGANVLTF
>TRBV7-2|TRBJ2-1
CASSFISSPIREQFF
>TRBV7-2|TRBJ2-4
CASSLGERLRDIQYF
>TRBV18|TRBJ2-7
CASSGQATPYEQYF
>TRBV5-5|TRBJ2-7
CASSPMGLAVRSSYEQYF
>TRBV14|TRBJ1-2
CASSQVGVYGYTF
>TRBV19|TRBJ2-5
CASSRKGTQYF
>TRBV29-1|TRBJ2-7
CSVVRFQAAGRAFSYEQYF
>TRBV28|TRBJ2-7
CASSLAQGVGYEQYF
>TRBV9|TRBJ2-7
CASSGGTGTLSYEQYF
>TRBV19|TRBJ2-2
CASSALGAGELFF
>TRBV4-2|TRBJ1-4
CASSLEGDFGNEKLFF
>TRBV5-4|TRBJ1-4
CASSLDPTTVGANEKLFF
>TRBV5-4|TRBJ2-1
CASSFRTSSYNEQFF
>TRBV19|TRBJ1-5
CASSPRQDRSNQPQHF
>TRBV7-2|TRBJ2-1
CASSLAGFSSYNEQFF
>TRBV7-2|TRBJ2-5
CASSGRGVRETQYF
>TRBV2|TRBJ2-7
CASKEDHSYEQYF
>TRBV5-1|TRBJ2-7
CASSSGGGGSSEQYF
>TRBV21-1|TRBJ1-3
CASSKRTSKEAGNTIYF
>TRBV28|TRBJ1-2
CASSLRDYGYTF
>TRBV7-2|TRBJ2-7
CASRSQGTYEQYF
>TRBV6-1|TRBJ2-2
CASDELAGAGELFF
>TRBV27|TRBJ2-3
CASSTRQGGLVDTQYF
>TRBV5-8|TRBJ2-1
CASSFGGTYNEQFF
>TRBV6-5|TRBJ2-1
CASSLVLAGSYNEQFF